A selection of T cell receptor beta chains follows, all from one sample in a study of blood T cells in healthy people across ages. A single record per CDR3 protein comes from TCRdb applying MiXCR to the 5' RACE reads. The sample has 650,000 to 1,000,000 distinct CDR3 sequences; roughly 40% are singletons. Sequenced sample: blood. The receptors derive from a man aged 18-30 years in good health. CDR3s include the opening cysteine and the closing phenylalanine or tryptophan. D genes are given only for firm matches. Size is stated for part of the rows, as once, few or many counts, or as a class when the clone is expanded.

size	J	D	V	CDR3	DNA
.	TRBJ1-4	.	TRBV20-1	CSAADGFRNEKLFF	TGCAGTGCTGCCGACGGTTTTCGGAATGAAAAACTGTTTTTT
.	TRBJ1-5	.	TRBV20-1	CSARDPPEATLTQHF	TGCAGTGCTAGAGATCCTCCAGAGGCCACCCTGACCCAGCATTTT
.	TRBJ1-5	.	TRBV7-9	CASSAAITQGRENQLQHF	TGTGCCAGCAGCGCCGCAATTACACAGGGAAGGGAGAATCAGCTCCAGCATTTT
.	TRBJ2-3	.	TRBV4-2	CASSPGGTDTGDTQYF	TGTGCCAGCAGCCCCGGAGGGACAGACACGGGGGATACGCAGTATTTT
.	TRBJ1-4	.	TRBV7-8	CASSLQGGRREKLFF	TGTGCCAGCAGCCTGCAAGGGGGTCGTAGGGAAAAACTGTTTTTT
.	TRBJ2-3	.	TRBV6-2/TRBV6-3	CASRPLGRDTQYF	TGTGCCAGCAGACCCCTAGGACGGGATACGCAGTATTTT
.	TRBJ2-7	TRBD1	TRBV18	CASSPQSGTGTTYEQYF	TGTGCCAGCTCACCACAATCTGGGACAGGGACCACCTACGAGCAGTACTTC
.	TRBJ2-2	.	TRBV12-5	CASGFLLLDNTGGLFF	TGTGCTAGTGGTTTTCTGTTGCTAGATAACACCGGGGGGCTGTTTTTT
few	TRBJ1-6	.	TRBV20-1	CSAITRRGNSPLHF	TGCAGTGCTATCACCCGGAGGGGTAATTCACCCCTCCACTTT
many	TRBJ2-1	.	TRBV20-1	CSALTTHYNEQFF	TGCAGTGCCCTAACTACGCACTACAATGAGCAGTTCTTC
few	TRBJ1-1	.	TRBV28	CASSIETETEAFF	TGTGCCAGCAGTATCGAGACAGAAACTGAAGCTTTCTTT
.	TRBJ2-3	TRBD1	TRBV5-1	CASSEGAVTDTQYF	TGCGCCAGCAGCGAGGGGGCGGTCACAGATACGCAGTATTTT
.	TRBJ1-2	.	TRBV12-3/TRBV12-4	CASSSEIDYYGYTF	TGTGCCAGCAGTTCCGAGATCGACTACTATGGCTACACCTTC
few	TRBJ2-7	.	TRBV20-1	CSARVGGEQYF	TGCAGTGCTAGAGTGGGGGGCGAGCAGTACTTC
many	TRBJ1-2	TRBD1	TRBV4-2	CASSQPDRDIGGYTF	TGTGCCAGCAGCCAACCTGACAGGGACATCGGTGGCTACACCTTC
.	TRBJ2-4	TRBD2	TRBV2	CASISGTNLNIQYF	TGTGCCAGCATATCCGGGACTAACCTAAACATTCAGTACTTC
many	TRBJ1-2	.	TRBV20-1	CSARVFGTALYGYTF	TGCAGTGCTAGAGTGTTCGGGACGGCGCTCTATGGCTACACCTTC
.	TRBJ2-2	.	TRBV7-3	CASSLNPTANTGELFF	TGTGCCAGCAGCTTAAATCCGACAGCGAACACCGGGGAGCTGTTTTTT
.	TRBJ2-4	TRBD2	TRBV7-2	CASSLGTSGNIQYF	TGTGCCAGCAGCTTAGGGACTAGTGGGAACATTCAGTACTTC
many	TRBJ2-5	.	TRBV20-1	CSASSGWRKETQYF	TGCAGTGCTAGTTCGGGCTGGAGAAAAGAGACCCAGTACTTC
.	TRBJ1-2	.	TRBV6-2/TRBV6-3	CASNQGRSNYGYTF	TGTGCCAGCAACCAGGGTCGGAGTAACTATGGCTACACCTTC
.	TRBJ1-6	.	TRBV9	CASGTDGDTTSPLHF	TGTGCCAGCGGAACCGATGGGGACACTACCTCGCCCCTCCACTTT
.	TRBJ2-3	TRBD2	TRBV7-3	CASSLGSGDSQYF	TGTGCCAGCAGCTTGGGTAGCGGGGACTCCCAGTATTTT
few	TRBJ2-3	TRBD1	TRBV20-1	CSARPTKAGTVVPDTQYF	TGCAGTGCTAGACCCACCAAAGCCGGGACAGTCGTCCCAGATACGCAGTATTTT
.	TRBJ2-1	TRBD2	TRBV20-1	CSASPASGGGNEQFF	TGCAGTGCTAGTCCTGCTAGCGGGGGTGGCAATGAGCAGTTCTTC
.	TRBJ1-4	.	TRBV29-1	CSVVGSPNEKLFF	TGCAGCGTTGTAGGAAGTCCTAATGAAAAGCTGTTTTTT
few	TRBJ2-5	TRBD2	TRBV12-3/TRBV12-4	CASSLGGAGGHQETQYF	TGTGCCAGCAGTTTAGGAGGGGCGGGGGGCCACCAAGAGACCCAGTACTTC
few	TRBJ2-2	.	TRBV7-9	CASSLASRRTNTGELFF	TGTGCCAGCAGCTTAGCTTCCAGGAGAACGAACACCGGGGAGCTGTTTTTT
few	TRBJ2-3	TRBD2	TRBV6-2/TRBV6-3	CASSYNPSGYTDTQYF	TGTGCCAGCAGTTACAACCCTAGCGGATACACAGATACGCAGTATTTT
few	TRBJ2-5	TRBD2	TRBV20-1	CSALPGGGQETQYF	TGCAGTGCCTTGCCGGGCGGGGGGCAAGAGACCCAGTACTTC
.	TRBJ1-4	TRBD1	TRBV6-6	CASSYEDRGCQLFF	TGTGCCAGCAGTTACGAGGACAGGGGCTGTCAACTGTTTTTT
few	TRBJ2-5	TRBD2	TRBV7-6	CASSLEAGPRTQETQYF	TGTGCCAGCAGCTTAGAAGCGGGACCACGTACCCAAGAGACCCAGTACTTC
.	TRBJ1-2	TRBD1	TRBV6-6	CASSYANQGEPGYTF	TGTGCCAGCAGTTACGCGAACCAGGGGGAGCCAGGCTACACCTTC
.	TRBJ2-7	.	TRBV20-1	CSARAVSYEQYF	TGCAGTGCTAGAGCGGTGTCTTACGAGCAGTACTTC
.	TRBJ1-5	.	TRBV6-6	CASRPGAWGDQPQHF	TGTGCCAGCCGCCCTGGGGCGTGGGGAGATCAGCCCCAGCATTTT
.	TRBJ1-1	.	TRBV29-1	CSVVFGGLGDTEAFF	TGCAGCGTTGTGTTCGGGGGGCTGGGGGACACTGAAGCTTTCTTT
.	TRBJ2-1	TRBD2	TRBV4-1	CASSQILAEPIYNEQFF	TGCGCCAGCAGCCAGATTCTAGCGGAACCCATCTACAATGAGCAGTTCTTC
.	TRBJ2-4	TRBD2	TRBV11-2	CASSVQRGGHIQYF	TGTGCCAGCAGCGTCCAGCGGGGGGGTCACATTCAGTACTTC
.	TRBJ2-7	.	TRBV4-3	CASSQGVAAVYEQYF	TGCGCCAGCAGCCAAGGGGTGGCAGCAGTTTACGAGCAGTACTTC
few	TRBJ2-3	TRBD1	TRBV7-9	CASSSRTGMSDTQYF	TGTGCCAGCAGCTCGAGGACAGGGATGTCAGATACGCAGTATTTT
.	TRBJ2-5	.	TRBV5-5	CASSTDKNEQYF	TGTGCCAGCAGCACCGACAAGAATGAGCAGTACTTC
large	TRBJ2-5	.	TRBV4-1	CASSQSHSEETQYF	TGCGCCAGCAGCCAAAGCCATAGCGAGGAGACCCAGTACTTC
.	TRBJ2-4	.	TRBV6-6	CASSYSEATKYF	TGTGCCAGCAGTTACTCAGAGGCTACCAAGTACTTC
few	TRBJ2-3	TRBD2	TRBV6-8	CASSYKGREFTDTQYF	TGTGCCAGCAGTTATAAAGGGAGGGAGTTCACAGATACGCAGTATTTT
many	TRBJ1-2	.	TRBV7-2	CASSLGHLNYGYTF	TGTGCCAGCAGCTTAGGCCATCTTAACTATGGCTACACCTTC
.	TRBJ2-1	TRBD2	TRBV2	CASTRGDFNEQFF	TGTGCCAGCACCCGGGGGGACTTCAATGAGCAGTTCTTC
.	TRBJ2-1	.	TRBV20-1	CSVPLGRGRYNEQFF	TGCAGTGTTCCCCTGGGCCGGGGGCGTTACAATGAGCAGTTCTTC